This T cell receptor beta chain was observed in a study of blood T cell repertoires in COVID-19. As for the study in general: Sites in the United States, Italy and Spain provided acute and convalescent COVID-19 samples. The analysed material was cDNA or gDNA that came from T cells, B-cell-depleted T cells, or PBMCs.

Original processing notes: Nucleated cell counts were estimated from reference gene primer amplification. Produced via immunoSEQ multiplex PCR; TCRdb's table is partial and in-frame only. The V and J calls and the clone size are those of that table, but D and trimming were determined from the DNA. The sample records approximately 230,000 clones, 70% to 90% being singletons. CDR3 length: 16 amino acids. V lost 1 base to trimming and J lost 6 bases; unmatched junction nucleotides: 10. Germline V CDR1 and CDR2: SGDLS, YYNGEE. Sequencing used peripheral blood. This clonotype was sampled from a man aged 18 to 29 with active or convalescent COVID-19. The chain uses TRBV9 and TRBJ2-3, with TRBD2 matching 8 bases. CDR3 protein: CASSVMAGGRGDTQYF. The CDR3 nucleotides are TGTGCCAGCAGCGTAATGGCGGGGGGCCGGGGGGATACGCAGTATTTT.